This TCR beta chain comes out of a study of T cells in Graves' hyperthyroidism and ophthalmopathy. Amplified TCR beta CDR3 regions derived from RNA transcripts. The HTBI primer set drove a first-round RT-PCR of the TCR CDR3. TCRdb redid the calling of the multiplex PCR reads with MiXCR, one entry per CDR3 protein. Of approximately 570,000 distinct CDR3 sequences listed, just under 20% are singletons. From germline, CDR1 is MDHEN and CDR2 SYDVKM. Trimming removed 2 bases from V and 5 bases from J, with 21 bases in between. The length of the CDR3 is 17 residues. Many counts were recorded for this clonotype. Diagnoses were made from clinical symptoms, serum measures (thyroxine and TRAb), thyroid ultrasound and orbital computed tomography.

The clonotype comes from a man between 35 and 55 years old with Graves' ophthalmopathy. The chain links TRBV28 to TRBJ2-5; possible D gene TRBD2, 5 bases. Sequencing was performed on blood. CDR3 in DNA: TGTGCCAGCAGTTTAGTGCTAGACTTTGGAGCGGAGGAGACCCAGTACTTC. It codes for CASSLVLDFGAEETQYF.